This entry features one T cell receptor beta chain sequence. As yet, its antigen is unknown. The CDR3 runs to 13 residues. Germline loops: CDR1 MNHEY, CDR2 SMNVEV (reference sequence). This record comes from a study of monozygotic twins with inflammatory bowel disease. The study, taken as a whole, reports: Differing immunosuppressive treatments may have added variability to patient repertoires. Twin pairs that were concordant did not differ from discordant pairs in repertoire similarity, possibly from limited power.

Amplification of TCRalpha and TCRbeta cDNA involved two nested PCRs that ran for about 15 and 9 cycles. TCRdb re-called the 5' RACE reads, yielding one record per CDR3 amino acid sequence without DNA. The table for this sample gives some 170,000 distinct CDR3 sequences. The J gene is TRBJ2-3, the V gene TRBV27. The sequence derives from a human donor with ulcerative colitis or Crohn's disease, or a healthy co-twin of an affected twin (not recorded which). The sequenced sample consisted of blood. The CDR3 region is CASSIASTDTQYF.